A single sample is the source of the 25 T cell receptor beta chains below, sequenced in a study of monozygotic twins with inflammatory bowel disease. TCRdb reprocessed the 5' RACE reads, with one entry per CDR3 protein and no DNA. The sample data list 400,000 to 500,000 distinct CDR3 sequences. The sequenced material came from blood. The receptors come from a human donor with ulcerative colitis or Crohn's disease, or a healthy co-twin of an affected twin (not recorded which).

The V and J genes are TRBV20-1 and TRBJ2-3; no DNA is available, so the TRBD2 call from TCRdb remains unchecked. Germline V gene sequence: CDR1 DFQATT, CDR2 SNEGSKA (reference sequence). This CDR3 is built from 16 residues. The chain's CDR3 is CSAGGGLASSTDTQYF.

The CDR3 sequence: CASSYGAANTEAFF. This chain links TRBV6-5 with TRBJ1-1; absent DNA, TCRdb's TRBD1 call cannot be checked. Germline V CDR1 and CDR2: MNHEY, SVGAGI. The CDR3 consists of 14 residues.

The chain links TRBV28 to TRBJ2-4. Germline assignment: CDR1 MDHEN and CDR2 SYDVKM. This CDR3 region has 14 residues. Here the CDR3 reads CASSLQLVTNIQYF.

The chain links TRBV12-3 or TRBV12-4 to TRBJ2-7. The CDR3 has 15 amino acids. CDR3 protein: CASSPSRLTSYEQYF.

The J gene is TRBJ2-2, the V gene TRBV20-1; checking the TCRdb D call of TRBD2 is not possible without DNA. Germline CDR1 and CDR2: DFQATT and SNEGSKA (reference sequence). The length of the CDR3 is 16 residues. CDR3 sequence: CSARDPAGGLDGELFF.

The chain links TRBV7-3 to TRBJ2-3; as DNA is missing, the TRBD2 call by TCRdb cannot be tested. CDR1 is SGHTA, CDR2 FQGTGA, per germline. CDR3 length: 21 amino acids. The chain's CDR3 is CASSLIFSGLAGGAEPDTQYF.

The chain has TRBV5-5 and TRBJ2-1; lacking DNA, the TRBD1 call made by TCRdb goes unchecked. This CDR3 is 15 amino acids long. The germline gives CDR1 SGHKS, CDR2 YYEKEE (reference sequence). CDR3 sequence: CASSLEGVSYNEQFF.

The rearrangement uses TRBV11-3 and TRBJ2-2; TCRdb calls TRBD1, which cannot be checked without DNA. The CDR3 consists of 16 residues. Germline CDR1 SGHNT, CDR2 YENEEA. The CDR3 is CASSLDLPGVTGELFF.

The rearrangement uses TRBV11-2 and TRBJ1-5. The CDR3 consists of 13 residues. CDR1 and CDR2 from the germline V gene are SGHAT and FQNNGV. CDR3: CASSLSRVQPQHF.

V and J are TRBV29-1 and TRBJ1-1. The CDR3 has 11 residues. The germline V gene has CDR1 SQVTM and CDR2 ANQGSEA. The CDR3 sequence is CSVEEVYEAFF.

The chain employs TRBV20-1 and TRBJ2-7; without DNA, the TCRdb call of TRBD2 cannot be checked. The CDR3 is made up of 12 amino acids. The germline V gene encodes CDR1 DFQATT and CDR2 SNEGSKA (reference sequence). CDR3 sequence reads: CSARFGLPEQYF.

The V call is TRBV7-6, the J call TRBJ2-7; TCRdb gives TRBD2 as the D gene, but with no DNA this cannot be confirmed. This CDR3 is built from 16 residues. Germline V gives CDR1 SGHVS, CDR2 FNYEAQ. CDR3 amino acids: CASSSGLAENSYEQYF.

This rearrangement joins TRBV7-6 to TRBJ2-5; TCRdb proposes TRBD2, but this gene call is untestable without DNA. Germline CDR1 SGHVS, CDR2 FNYEAQ. The CDR3 is 15 residues long. CDR3 residues: CASSPRPLAGETQYF.

The chain couples TRBV29-1 to TRBJ1-1. The CDR3 is 11 residues long. CDR1 and CDR2 (germline): SQVTM, ANQGSEA. The CDR3 protein is CSVAVETEAFF. Combining the CDR3 with reference TRBV29-1 and TRBJ1-1 gives the whole variable domain SAVISQKPSRDICQRGTSLTIQCQVDSQVTMMFWYRQQPGQSLTLIATANQGSEATYESGFVIDKFPISRPNLTFSTLTVSNMSPEDSSIYLCSVAVETEAFFGQGTRLTVV.

The chain combines TRBV6-1 with TRBJ2-1; TCRdb's assignment of TRBD2 cannot be checked, as there is no DNA. The CDR3 spans 14 residues. The germline CDR1 and CDR2 sequences are MNHNS and SASEGT. The CDR3 region is CASTSSGSYNEQFF.

This chain joins TRBV20-1 and TRBJ1-4; the D call of TRBD1 rests on TCRdb alone, since no DNA is present to check it. The germline V gene encodes CDR1 DFQATT and CDR2 SNEGSKA (reference sequence). The CDR3 is made up of 16 amino acids. The CDR3 spells CSARDFSAGRGEKLFF.

The chain uses TRBV6-1 and TRBJ2-1; TCRdb outputs TRBD2, but without DNA this stays unchecked. CDR1 is MNHNS, CDR2 SASEGT, per germline. The CDR3 totals 14 residues. CDR3 protein: CASRGWDFYNEQFF.

The chain recombines TRBV24-1 with TRBJ2-3; TCRdb's D gene call, TRBD2, goes unchecked for lack of DNA. Germline loops: CDR1 KGHDR, CDR2 SFDVKD. The CDR3 has 16 residues. This CDR3 reads CATSDALAGGADTQYF.

V is TRBV29-1 and J is TRBJ2-1; the D call of TRBD2 rests on TCRdb alone, since no DNA is present to check it. CDR1 and CDR2 from the germline V gene are SQVTM and ANQGSEA. The CDR3 contains 16 residues. CDR3 amino acids: CSVELTSGGSYNEQFF.

V gene TRBV20-1 combines with J gene TRBJ1-6; TCRdb names TRBD1, which stays unverified in the absence of DNA. The CDR3 has 15 residues. Germline V gene lookup returns CDR1 DFQATT and CDR2 SNEGSKA (reference sequence). The CDR3 sequence is CSAREGQGANSPLHF.

The chain combines TRBV12-3 or TRBV12-4 with TRBJ1-5; lacking DNA, the TRBD1 call made by TCRdb goes unchecked. There are 14 residues in the CDR3. The CDR3 loop reads CASSLGHLDQPQHF.

The V gene is TRBV28, the J gene TRBJ2-1; no DNA is available, so the TRBD2 call from TCRdb remains unchecked. In germline, CDR1 is MDHEN, CDR2 SYDVKM. This CDR3 has 15 amino acids. CDR3 loop: CASSFEGPVYNEQFF.

The chain employs TRBV4-1 and TRBJ2-3; with no DNA, the TCRdb D assignment of TRBD2 cannot be verified. The CDR3 consists of 16 residues. The germline CDR1 and CDR2 sequences are MGHRA and YSYEKL. The CDR3 reads CASGGLGFLSTDTQYF.

CDR3 loop: CASSLSGIASYEQYF. The V gene is TRBV5-1, the J gene TRBJ2-7; absent DNA, TCRdb's TRBD1 call cannot be checked. This CDR3 spans 15 amino acids. Germline lookup yields CDR1 SGHRS and CDR2 YFSETQ.

J is TRBJ2-5 and V is TRBV11-2; TCRdb outputs TRBD2, but without DNA this stays unchecked. The length of the CDR3 is 15 residues. Per germline, CDR1 SGHAT and CDR2 FQNNGV. The CDR3 is CASSLARTAARTQYF.